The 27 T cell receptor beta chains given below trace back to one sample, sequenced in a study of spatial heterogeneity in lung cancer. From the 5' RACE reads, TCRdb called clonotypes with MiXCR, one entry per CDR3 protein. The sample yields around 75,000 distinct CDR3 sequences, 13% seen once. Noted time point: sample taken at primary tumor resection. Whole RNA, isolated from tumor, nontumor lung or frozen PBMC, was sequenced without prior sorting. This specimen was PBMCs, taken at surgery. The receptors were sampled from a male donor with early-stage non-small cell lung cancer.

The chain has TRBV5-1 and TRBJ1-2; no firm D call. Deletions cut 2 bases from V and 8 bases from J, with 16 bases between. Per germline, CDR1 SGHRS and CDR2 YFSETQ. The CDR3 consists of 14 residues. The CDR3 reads CASSLGVREEGYTF. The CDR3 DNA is TGCGCCAGCAGCTTAGGAGTTCGGGAGGAAGGCTACACCTTC.

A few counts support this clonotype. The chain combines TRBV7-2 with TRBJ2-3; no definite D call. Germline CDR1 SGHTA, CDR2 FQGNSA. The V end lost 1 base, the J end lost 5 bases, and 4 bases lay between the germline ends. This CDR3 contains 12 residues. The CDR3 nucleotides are TGTGCCAGCAGCTTAGGAGTAGATACGCAGTATTTT. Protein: CASSLGVDTQYF.

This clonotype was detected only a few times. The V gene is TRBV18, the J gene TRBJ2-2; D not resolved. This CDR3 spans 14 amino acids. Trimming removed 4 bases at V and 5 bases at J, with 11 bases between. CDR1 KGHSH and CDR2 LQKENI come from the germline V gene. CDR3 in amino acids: CASSRLDGTGELFF. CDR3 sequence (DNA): TGTGCCAGCTCACGTCTGGATGGGACCGGGGAGCTGTTTTTT.

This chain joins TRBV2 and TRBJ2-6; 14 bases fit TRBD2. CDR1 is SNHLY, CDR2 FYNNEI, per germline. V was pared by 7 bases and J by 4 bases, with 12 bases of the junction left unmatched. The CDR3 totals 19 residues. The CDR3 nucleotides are TGTGCCAGCATGATCGAGCCGGGACTAGCGGGAGTGGGGGCCAACGTCCTGACTTTC. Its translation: CASMIEPGLAGVGANVLTF. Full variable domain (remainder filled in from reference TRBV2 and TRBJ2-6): EPEVTQTPSHQVTQMGQEVILRCVPISNHLYFYWYRQILGQKVEFLVSFYNNEISEKSEIFDDQFSVERPDGSNFTLKIRSTKLEDSAMYFCASMIEPGLAGVGANVLTFGAGSRLTVL.

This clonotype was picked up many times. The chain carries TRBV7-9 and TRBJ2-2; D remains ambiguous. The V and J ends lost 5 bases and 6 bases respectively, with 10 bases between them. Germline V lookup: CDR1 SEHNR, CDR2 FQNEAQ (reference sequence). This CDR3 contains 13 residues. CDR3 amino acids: CASSLPPSGELFF. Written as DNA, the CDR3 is TGTGCCAGCAGCCTTCCCCCTTCCGGGGAGCTGTTTTTT. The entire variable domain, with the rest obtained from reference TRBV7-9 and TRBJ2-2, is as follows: DTGVSQNPRHKITKRGQNVTFRCDPISEHNRLYWYRQTLGQGPEFLTYFQNEAQLEKSRLLSDRFSAERPKGSFSTLEIQRTEQGDSAMYLCASSLPPSGELFFGEGSRLTVL.

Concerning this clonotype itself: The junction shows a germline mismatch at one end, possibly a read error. CDR3 sequence: CASNQALRGDYEQYF. The CDR3 DNA reads TGTGCCAGCAACCAAGCCCTGCGGGGAGACTACGAGCAGTACTTC. The rearrangement joins TRBV4-2 to TRBJ2-7; a weak D match, TRBD2 (6 bases). The CDR3 has 15 amino acids. Germline CDR1 and CDR2: LGHNA and YNFKEQ.

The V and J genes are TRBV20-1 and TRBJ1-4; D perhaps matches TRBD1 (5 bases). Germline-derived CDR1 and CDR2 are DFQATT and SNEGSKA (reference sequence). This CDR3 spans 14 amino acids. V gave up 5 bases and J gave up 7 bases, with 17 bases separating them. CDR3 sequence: CSAYSPGRTEKLFF. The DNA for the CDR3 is TGCAGTGCTTATTCTCCGGGACGGACTGAAAAACTGTTTTTT.

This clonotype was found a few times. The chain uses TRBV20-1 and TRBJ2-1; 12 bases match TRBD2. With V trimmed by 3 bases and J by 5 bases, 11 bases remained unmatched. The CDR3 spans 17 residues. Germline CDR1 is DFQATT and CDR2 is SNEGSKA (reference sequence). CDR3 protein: CSARAGFRLAGDNEQFF. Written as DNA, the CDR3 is TGCAGTGCTAGGGCTGGCTTTAGACTAGCGGGGGACAATGAGCAGTTCTTC.

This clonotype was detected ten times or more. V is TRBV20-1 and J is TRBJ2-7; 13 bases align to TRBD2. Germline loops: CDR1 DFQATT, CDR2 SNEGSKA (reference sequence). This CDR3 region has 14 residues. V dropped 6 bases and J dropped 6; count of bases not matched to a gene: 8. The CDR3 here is CSARGLAGIGEQYF. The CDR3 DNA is TGCAGTGCCCGGGGACTAGCGGGGATAGGCGAGCAGTACTTC.

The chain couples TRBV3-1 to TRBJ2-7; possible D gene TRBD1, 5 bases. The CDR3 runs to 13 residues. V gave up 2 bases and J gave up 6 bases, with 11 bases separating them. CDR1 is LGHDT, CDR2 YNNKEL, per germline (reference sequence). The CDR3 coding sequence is TGTGCCAGCAGCCAATTAAAAGGGGCCGAGCAGTACTTC. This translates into CASSQLKGAEQYF.

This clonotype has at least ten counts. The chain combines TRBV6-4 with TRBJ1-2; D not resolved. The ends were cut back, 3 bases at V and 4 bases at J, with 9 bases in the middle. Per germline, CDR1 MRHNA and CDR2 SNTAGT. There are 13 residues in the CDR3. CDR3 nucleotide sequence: TGTGCCAGCAGTGATTCAGGATTCTATGGCTACACCTTC. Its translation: CASSDSGFYGYTF.

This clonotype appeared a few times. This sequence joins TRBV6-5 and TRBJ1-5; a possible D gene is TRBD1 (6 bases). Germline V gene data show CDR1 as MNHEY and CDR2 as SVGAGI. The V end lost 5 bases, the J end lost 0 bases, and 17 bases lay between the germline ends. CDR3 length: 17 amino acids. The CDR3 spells CASSPGHPRYSNQPQHF. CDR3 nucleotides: TGTGCCAGCAGTCCGGGACATCCTAGATATAGCAATCAGCCCCAGCATTTT.

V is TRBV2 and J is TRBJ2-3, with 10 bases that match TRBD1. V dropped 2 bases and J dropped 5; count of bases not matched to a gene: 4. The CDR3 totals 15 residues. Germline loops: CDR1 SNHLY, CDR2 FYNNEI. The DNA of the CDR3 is TGTGCCAGCAGTGAAATAGGACAGGGGGGAGATACGCAGTATTTT. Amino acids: CASSEIGQGGDTQYF.

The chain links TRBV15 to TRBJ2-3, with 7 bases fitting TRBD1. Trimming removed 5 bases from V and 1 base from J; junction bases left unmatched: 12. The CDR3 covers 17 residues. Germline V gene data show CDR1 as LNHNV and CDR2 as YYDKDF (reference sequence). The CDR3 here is CATSASNRGEGTDTQYF. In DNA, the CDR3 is TGTGCCACCAGCGCCTCCAACAGGGGAGAAGGCACAGATACGCAGTATTTT. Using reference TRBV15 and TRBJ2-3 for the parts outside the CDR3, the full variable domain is DAMVIQNPRYQVTQFGKPVTLSCSQTLNHNVMYWYQQKSSQAPKLLFHYYDKDFNNEADTPDNFQSRRPNTSFCFLDIRSPGLGDTAMYLCATSASNRGEGTDTQYFGPGTRLTVL.

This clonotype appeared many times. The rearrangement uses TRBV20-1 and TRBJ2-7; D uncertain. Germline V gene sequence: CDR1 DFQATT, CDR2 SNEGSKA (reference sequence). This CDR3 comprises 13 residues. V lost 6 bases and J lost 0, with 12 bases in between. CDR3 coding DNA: TGCAGTGCACCGGGCATCAGCTCCTACGAGCAGTACTTC. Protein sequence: CSAPGISSYEQYF.

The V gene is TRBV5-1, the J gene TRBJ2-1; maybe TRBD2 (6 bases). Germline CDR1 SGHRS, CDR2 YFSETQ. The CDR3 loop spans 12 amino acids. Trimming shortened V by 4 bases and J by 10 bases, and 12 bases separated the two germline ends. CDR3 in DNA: TGCGCCAGCAGCGTGGAGGGGATCGAGCAGTTCTTC. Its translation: CASSVEGIEQFF.

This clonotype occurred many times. CDR3 in amino acids: CAWSLGTVEAFF. The CDR3 region has the DNA TGTGCCTGGAGTTTGGGGACCGTTGAAGCTTTCTTT. This chain links TRBV30 with TRBJ1-1, with D maybe TRBD1 (5 bases). Germline V gene lookup returns CDR1 GTSNPN and CDR2 SVGIG (reference sequence). Trimming shortened V by 2 bases and J by 7 bases, and 11 bases separated the two germline ends. CDR3 length equals 12 residues.

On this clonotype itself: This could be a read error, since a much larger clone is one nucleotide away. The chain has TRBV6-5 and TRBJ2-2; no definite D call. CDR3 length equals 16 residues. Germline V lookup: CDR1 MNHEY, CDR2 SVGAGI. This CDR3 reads CASRDRPQVPTRELFF. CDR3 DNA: TGTGCCAGCAGAGATCGACCGCAGGTTCCCACCAGGGAGCTGTTTTTT.

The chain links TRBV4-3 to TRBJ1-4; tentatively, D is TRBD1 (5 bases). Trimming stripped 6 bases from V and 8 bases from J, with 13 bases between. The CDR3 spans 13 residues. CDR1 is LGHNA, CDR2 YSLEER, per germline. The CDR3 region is CASRSRAGEKLFF. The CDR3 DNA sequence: TGCGCCAGCAGATCCAGGGCGGGCGAAAAACTGTTTTTT.

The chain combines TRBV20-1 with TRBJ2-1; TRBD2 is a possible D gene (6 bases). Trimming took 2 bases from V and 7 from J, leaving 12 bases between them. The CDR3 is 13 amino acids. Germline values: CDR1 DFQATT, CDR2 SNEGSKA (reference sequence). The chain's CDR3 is CSARPRGANEQFF. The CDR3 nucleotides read TGCAGTGCTAGACCCCGCGGGGCTAATGAGCAGTTCTTC.

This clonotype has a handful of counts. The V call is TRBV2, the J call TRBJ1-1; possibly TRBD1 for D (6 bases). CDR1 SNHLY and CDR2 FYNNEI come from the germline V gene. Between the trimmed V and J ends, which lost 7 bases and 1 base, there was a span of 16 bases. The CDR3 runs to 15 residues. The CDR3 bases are TGTGCCAGCACCATTGAGCAAGGGGGGAACACTGAAGCTTTCTTT. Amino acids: CASTIEQGGNTEAFF.

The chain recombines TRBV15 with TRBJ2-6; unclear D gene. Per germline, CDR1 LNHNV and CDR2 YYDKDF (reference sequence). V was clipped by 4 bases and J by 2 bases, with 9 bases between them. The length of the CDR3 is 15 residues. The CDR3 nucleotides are TGTGCCACCAGCATTGACGTAGCTGGGGCCAACGTCCTGACTTTC. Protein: CATSIDVAGANVLTF.

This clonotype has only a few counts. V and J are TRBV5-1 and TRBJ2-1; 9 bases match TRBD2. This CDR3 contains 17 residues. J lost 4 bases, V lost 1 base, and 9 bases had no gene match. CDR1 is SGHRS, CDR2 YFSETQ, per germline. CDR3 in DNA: TGCGCCAGCAGCTTGCTCACGGTGACTAGCGGATACAATGAGCAGTTCTTC. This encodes CASSLLTVTSGYNEQFF.

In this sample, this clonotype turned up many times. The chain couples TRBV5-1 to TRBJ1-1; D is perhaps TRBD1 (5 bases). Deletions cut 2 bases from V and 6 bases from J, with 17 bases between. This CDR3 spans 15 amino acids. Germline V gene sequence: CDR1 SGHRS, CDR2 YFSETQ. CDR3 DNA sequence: TGCGCCAGCAGCTTCATTCCAGGGTTCGAGGCTGAAGCTTTCTTT. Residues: CASSFIPGFEAEAFF.

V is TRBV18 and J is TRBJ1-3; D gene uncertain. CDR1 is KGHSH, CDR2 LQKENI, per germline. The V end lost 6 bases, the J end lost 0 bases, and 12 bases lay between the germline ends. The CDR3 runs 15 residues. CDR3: CASSTAPSSGNTIYF. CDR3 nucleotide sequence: TGTGCCAGCTCTACGGCTCCTAGCTCTGGAAACACCATATATTTT.

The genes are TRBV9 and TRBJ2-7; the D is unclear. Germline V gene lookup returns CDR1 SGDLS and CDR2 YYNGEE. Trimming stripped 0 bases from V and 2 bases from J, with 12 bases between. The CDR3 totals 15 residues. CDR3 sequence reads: CASSVGQSTTYEQYF. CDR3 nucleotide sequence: TGTGCCAGCAGCGTAGGCCAGTCTACCACCTACGAGCAGTACTTC.

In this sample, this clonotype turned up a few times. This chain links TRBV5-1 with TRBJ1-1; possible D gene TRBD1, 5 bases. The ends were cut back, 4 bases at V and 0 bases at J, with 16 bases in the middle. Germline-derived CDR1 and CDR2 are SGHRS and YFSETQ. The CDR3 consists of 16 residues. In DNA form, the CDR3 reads TGCGCCAGCAGCCCGGGGCCGGCTACGATGAACACTGAAGCTTTCTTT. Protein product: CASSPGPATMNTEAFF.